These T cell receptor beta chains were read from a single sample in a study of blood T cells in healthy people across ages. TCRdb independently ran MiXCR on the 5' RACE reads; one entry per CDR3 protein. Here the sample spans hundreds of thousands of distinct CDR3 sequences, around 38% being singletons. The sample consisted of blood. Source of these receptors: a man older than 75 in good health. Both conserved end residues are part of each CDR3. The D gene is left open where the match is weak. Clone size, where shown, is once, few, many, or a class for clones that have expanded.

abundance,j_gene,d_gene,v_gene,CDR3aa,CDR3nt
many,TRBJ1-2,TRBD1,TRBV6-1,CASSEAARQGARYGYTF,TGTGCCAGCAGTGAAGCGGCGAGACAGGGGGCGAGGTATGGCTACACCTTC
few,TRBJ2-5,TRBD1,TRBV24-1,CATSEKTTGIQQETQYF,TGTGCCACCAGTGAAAAAACGACAGGGATACAACAAGAGACCCAGTACTTC
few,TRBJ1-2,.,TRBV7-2,CASSLGYRARGGYTF,TGTGCCAGCAGCTTGGGCTACAGGGCCCGAGGTGGCTACACCTTC
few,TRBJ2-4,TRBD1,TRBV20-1,CSARGGGTGGLIQYF,TGCAGTGCTAGAGGAGGGGGGACAGGGGGCCTCATTCAGTACTTC
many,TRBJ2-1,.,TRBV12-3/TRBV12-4,CASTIAGPRDEQFF,TGTGCCAGCACTATAGCCGGCCCTCGGGATGAGCAGTTCTTC
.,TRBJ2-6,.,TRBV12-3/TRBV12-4,CASRSSGTPAGANVLTF,TGTGCCAGCAGATCCTCCGGGACACCGGCTGGGGCCAACGTCCTGACTTTC
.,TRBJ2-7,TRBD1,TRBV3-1,CASSQESRDRNYEQYF,TGTGCCAGCAGCCAAGAATCCCGGGACAGGAACTACGAGCAGTACTTC
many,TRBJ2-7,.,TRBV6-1,CASSEDRGMPYEQYF,TGTGCCAGCAGTGAAGATAGGGGAATGCCCTACGAGCAGTACTTC
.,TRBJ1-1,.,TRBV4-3,CASSQDWAGGANTKAFF,TGCGCCAGCAGCCAAGATTGGGCAGGCGGGGCGAACACTAAAGCTTTCTTT
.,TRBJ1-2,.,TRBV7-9,CAWGQADTF,TGTGCCTGGGGGCAGGCTGACACCTTC
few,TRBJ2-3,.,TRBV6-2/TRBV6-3,CASSYPLGRADTQYF,TGTGCCAGCAGTTACCCCCTCGGACGGGCAGATACGCAGTATTTT
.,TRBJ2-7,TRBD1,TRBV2,CASSETGVKAYEQYF,TGTGCCAGCAGTGAAACAGGGGTGAAGGCCTACGAGCAGTACTTC
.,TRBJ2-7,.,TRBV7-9,CASSFTGTIHEQYF,TGTGCCAGCAGCTTCACCGGGACAATACACGAGCAGTACTTC
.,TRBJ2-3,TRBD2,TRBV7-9,CASSRTSGRPGTQYF,TGTGCCAGCAGCCGGACTAGCGGGAGGCCAGGTACGCAGTATTTT
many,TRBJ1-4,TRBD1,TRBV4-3,CASSRDRGRSNEKLFF,TGCGCCAGCAGCAGGGACAGGGGGCGATCTAATGAAAAACTGTTTTTT
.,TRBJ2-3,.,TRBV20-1,CSAMRVSGDTQYF,TGCAGTGCTATGAGGGTTTCCGGAGATACGCAGTATTTT
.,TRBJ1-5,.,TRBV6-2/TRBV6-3,CASGYSNQPQHF,TGTGCCAGCGGCTATAGCAATCAGCCCCAGCATTTT
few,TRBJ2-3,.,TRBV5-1,CASSSTSSSTDTQYF,TGCGCCAGCAGCTCCACCAGCAGTAGCACAGATACGCAGTATTTT
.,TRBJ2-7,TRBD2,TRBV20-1,CSVRASGRLAYEQYF,TGCAGTGTTAGGGCTAGCGGGAGGTTGGCCTACGAGCAGTACTTC
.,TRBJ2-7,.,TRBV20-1,CSARDAALGSNEQYF,TGCAGTGCTAGAGATGCCGCCCTAGGATCCAATGAGCAGTACTTC
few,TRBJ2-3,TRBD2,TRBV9,CASSVRAVSGDPTDTQYF,TGTGCCAGCAGCGTCAGGGCGGTGAGCGGGGACCCCACAGATACGCAGTATTTT
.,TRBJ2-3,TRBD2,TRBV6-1,CASRRVLLASGRDTQYF,TGTGCCAGCAGACGCGTTCTTTTGGCTAGCGGGAGGGATACGCAGTATTTT
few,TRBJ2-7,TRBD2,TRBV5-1,CASSLQRGVSYEQYF,TGCGCCAGCAGCTTGCAGCGGGGGGTTTCCTACGAGCAGTACTTC
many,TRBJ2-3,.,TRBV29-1,CSVTRTRTDTQYF,TGCAGCGTCACTAGGACACGCACAGATACGCAGTATTTT
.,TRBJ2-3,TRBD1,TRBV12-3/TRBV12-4,CASSPTGDGADTQYF,TGTGCCAGCAGTCCCACAGGGGACGGAGCAGATACGCAGTATTTT
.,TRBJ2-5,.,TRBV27,CASTRRLGQETQYF,TGTGCCAGCACCCGCCGACTAGGTCAAGAGACCCAGTACTTC
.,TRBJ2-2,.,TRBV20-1,CSASRTNTGELFF,TGCAGTGCTTCCCGTACGAACACCGGGGAGCTGTTTTTT
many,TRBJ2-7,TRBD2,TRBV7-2,CASSLMSGGDYEQYF,TGTGCCAGCAGCTTGATGAGCGGGGGGGACTACGAGCAGTACTTC
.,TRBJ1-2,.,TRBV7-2,CASSLDYGQANYGYTF,TGTGCCAGCAGCTTAGATTATGGGCAAGCAAACTATGGCTACACCTTC
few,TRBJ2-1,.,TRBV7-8,CASSLGGAPSMHNEQFF,TGTGCCAGCAGCTTAGGGGGCGCCCCGTCCATGCACAATGAGCAGTTTTTC
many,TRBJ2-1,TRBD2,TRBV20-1,CSGARTSGGTDEQFF,TGCAGTGGCGCACGGACTAGCGGGGGGACCGATGAGCAGTTCTTC
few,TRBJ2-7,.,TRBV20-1,CSANPGTQSHEQYF,TGCAGTGCTAACCCCGGGACTCAAAGTCACGAGCAGTACTTC
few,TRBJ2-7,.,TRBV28,CASSFGLHNEQYF,TGTGCCAGCAGTTTCGGACTTCACAATGAGCAGTACTTC
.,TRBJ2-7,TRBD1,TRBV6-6,CASRNRDRGGEQYF,TGTGCCAGCAGGAACCGGGACAGGGGGGGCGAGCAGTACTTC
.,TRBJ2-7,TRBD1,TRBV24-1,CATSDSRQGPYNEQYF,TGTGCCACCAGTGACTCGAGACAGGGACCTTACAATGAGCAGTACTTC
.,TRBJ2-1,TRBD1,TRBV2,CASRALQGAPYTYEQFF,TGTGCCAGCAGAGCCCTACAGGGGGCCCCTTACACCTACGAGCAGTTCTTC
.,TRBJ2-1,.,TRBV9,CASSVGTWKQFF,TGTGCCAGCAGCGTAGGTACCTGGAAGCAGTTCTTC
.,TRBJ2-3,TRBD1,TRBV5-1,CASKKEDRQATQYF,TGCGCCAGCAAAAAGGAGGACAGGCAGGCTACGCAGTATTTT
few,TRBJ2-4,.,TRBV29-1,CSVELAGFSRNIQYF,TGCAGCGTTGAACTGGCAGGGTTTTCAAGAAACATTCAGTACTTC
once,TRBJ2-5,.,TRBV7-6,CASSATNQETQYF,TGTGCCAGCAGCGCAACGAATCAAGAGACCCAGTACTTC